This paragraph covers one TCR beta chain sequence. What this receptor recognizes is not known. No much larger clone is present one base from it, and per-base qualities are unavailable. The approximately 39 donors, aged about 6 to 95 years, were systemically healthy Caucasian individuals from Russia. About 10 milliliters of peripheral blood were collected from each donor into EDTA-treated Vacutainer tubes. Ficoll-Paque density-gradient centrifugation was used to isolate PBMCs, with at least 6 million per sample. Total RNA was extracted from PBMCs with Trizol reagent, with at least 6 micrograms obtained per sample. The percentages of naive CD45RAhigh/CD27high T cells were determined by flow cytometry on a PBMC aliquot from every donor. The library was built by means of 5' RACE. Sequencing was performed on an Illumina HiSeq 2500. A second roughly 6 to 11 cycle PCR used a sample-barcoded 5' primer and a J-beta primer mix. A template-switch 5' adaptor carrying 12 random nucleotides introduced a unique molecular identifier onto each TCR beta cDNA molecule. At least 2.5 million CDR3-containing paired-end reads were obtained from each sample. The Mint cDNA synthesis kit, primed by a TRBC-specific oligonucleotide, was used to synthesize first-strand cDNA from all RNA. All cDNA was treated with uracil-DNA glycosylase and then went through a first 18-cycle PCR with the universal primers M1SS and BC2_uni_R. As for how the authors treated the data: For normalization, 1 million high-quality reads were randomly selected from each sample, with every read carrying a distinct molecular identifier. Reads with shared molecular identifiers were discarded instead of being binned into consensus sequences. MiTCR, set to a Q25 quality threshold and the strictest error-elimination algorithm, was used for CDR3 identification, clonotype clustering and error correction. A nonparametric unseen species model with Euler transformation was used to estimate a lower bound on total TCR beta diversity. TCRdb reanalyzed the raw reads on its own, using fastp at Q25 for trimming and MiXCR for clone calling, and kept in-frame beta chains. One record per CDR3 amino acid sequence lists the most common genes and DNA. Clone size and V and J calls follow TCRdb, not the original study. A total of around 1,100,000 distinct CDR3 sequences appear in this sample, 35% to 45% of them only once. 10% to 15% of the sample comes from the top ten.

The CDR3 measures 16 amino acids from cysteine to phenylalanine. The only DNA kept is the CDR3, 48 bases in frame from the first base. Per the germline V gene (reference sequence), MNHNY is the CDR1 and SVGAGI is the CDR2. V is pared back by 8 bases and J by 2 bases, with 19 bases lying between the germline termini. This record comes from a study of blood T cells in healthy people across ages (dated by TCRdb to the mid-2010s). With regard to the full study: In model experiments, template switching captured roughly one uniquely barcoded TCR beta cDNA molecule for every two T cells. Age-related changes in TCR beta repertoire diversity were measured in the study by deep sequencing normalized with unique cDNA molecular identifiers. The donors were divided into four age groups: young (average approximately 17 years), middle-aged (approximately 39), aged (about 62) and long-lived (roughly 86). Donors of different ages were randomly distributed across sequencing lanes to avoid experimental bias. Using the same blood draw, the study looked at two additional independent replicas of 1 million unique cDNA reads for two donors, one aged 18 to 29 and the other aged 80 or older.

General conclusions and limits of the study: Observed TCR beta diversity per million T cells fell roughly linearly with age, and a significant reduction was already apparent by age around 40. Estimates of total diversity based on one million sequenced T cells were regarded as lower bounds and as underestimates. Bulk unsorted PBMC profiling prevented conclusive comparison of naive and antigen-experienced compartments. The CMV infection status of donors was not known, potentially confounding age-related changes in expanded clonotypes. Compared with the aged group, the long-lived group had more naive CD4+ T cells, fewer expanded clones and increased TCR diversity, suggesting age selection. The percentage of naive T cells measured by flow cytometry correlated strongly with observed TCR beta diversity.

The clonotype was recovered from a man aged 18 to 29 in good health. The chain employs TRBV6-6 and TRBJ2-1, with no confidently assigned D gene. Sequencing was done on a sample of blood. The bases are TGTGCCAGCCGCTCAACGACGACCTACCCCTACAATGAGCAGTTCTTC. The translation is CASRSTTTYPYNEQFF.